This record concerns one T cell receptor (beta chain) sequence. MiXCR, run by TCRdb on the reads, gives a single entry per CDR3 protein. The sample contains 200,000 to 300,000 distinct CDR3 sequences, roughly 10% of which appear only once. This sample was taken from a study of T cell repertoires in cytomegalovirus infection. In the study overall: Matching HLA type and CMV infection were both indicated by public TCR beta signatures.

The CDR3 totals 15 residues. Germline CDR1 is MDHEN and CDR2 is SYDVKM. J lost 1 base, V lost 7 bases, and 6 bases had no gene match. The V call is TRBV28, the J call TRBJ1-4; 7 nucleotides line up with TRBD1. Sequencing was done on a sample of PBMCs. This TCR derives from a human donor in good health (CMV status not recorded). Some clones in this sample may be carry-over from other donors' samples. The CDR3 DNA is TGTGCCAGCATCGAGGGGGCTAGAACTAATGAAAAACTGTTTTTT. Residues: CASIEGARTNEKLFF.